This T cell receptor (beta chain) was profiled in a study of cytomegalovirus exposure and HLA in healthy donors. Study in general: The use of the same platform for the 90 to 150 validation repertoires and the approximately 730 first-cohort repertoires was reported by a later analysis. Findings and caveats of the study: Generally TCR sequences proved uncommon, though certain public TCRs appeared in numerous donors.

The data were produced by immunoSEQ multiplex PCR, yet TCRdb's version contains in-frame clones alone and is incomplete. The sample records fewer than 200,000 clones, 80% to 85% being singletons. The CDR3 runs to 15 residues. Trimming left V 4 bases short and J 5 bases short, with 18 bases between. Germline lookup yields CDR1 SGHTS and CDR2 YDEGEE. This clone was seen a few times. The target antigen is unknown. The sequenced sample was PBMCs. This TCR was recovered from a woman aged 18-29 years in good health and CMV-seropositive. V and J are TRBV5-8 and TRBJ1-1, with D unclear. The CDR3 DNA is TGTGCCAGCAGCCTGTTGGAGGGTGGAGGTACTGAAGCTTTCTTT. Amino acid sequence: CASSLLEGGGTEAFF.